This entry features one T cell receptor (beta chain) sequence. What it binds is not known. Here immunoSEQ multiplex PCR was the method, and the copy in TCRdb shows in-frame clones only, minus some. This table has a few thousand clones, nearly 80% appearing once. This record comes from a study of early stage breast cancer tumors. Whole-study context: ER+/PR+/HER2- status applied to twelve of 16 invasive breast tumors. Each sample averaged approximately 10-fold read coverage.

Study-wide results and caveats: Comparing each tissue with blood distinguished tumor from normal in 14 of 16 patients. Tumors had roughly 2.5-fold higher T cell density than normal breast.

J gave up 4 bases and V 5 bases, and 8 bases lay outside the gene matches. The CDR3 runs to 15 residues. The germline V gene encodes CDR1 SGDLS and CDR2 YYNGEE. The specimen was normal breast tissue next to the tumor. This rearrangement joins TRBV9 to TRBJ2-5; 10 bases match TRBD1. The source is a person aged 65 to 85 with breast cancer. The CDR3 here is CASSGPDRGGETQYF. The DNA of the CDR3 is TGTGCCAGCAGTGGACCGGACAGGGGGGGAGAGACCCAGTACTTC.